This TCR beta chain appears in the sequencing data of a study of T cells in Graves' hyperthyroidism and ophthalmopathy. TCR beta CDR3 region amplification was performed from RNA transcripts. HTBI primers drove first-round RT-PCR of the TCR CDR3. TCRdb itself ran the multiplex PCR reads through MiXCR, one entry per CDR3 protein. The sample includes about 590,000 distinct CDR3 sequences, about 15% of them seen just once. This receptor was obtained from a woman aged 25-40 years with Graves' hyperthyroidism. Sequencing input: blood.

CDR3 residues: CASGPGNLANNYGYTF. The CDR3 DNA is TGTGCCAGCGGTCCAGGGAACCTAGCGAATAACTATGGCTACACCTTC. The rearrangement uses TRBV28 and TRBJ1-2; TRBD1 might be the D (5 bases). CDR1 MDHEN and CDR2 SYDVKM come from the germline V gene. The V and J ends lost 8 bases and 1 base respectively, with 20 bases between them. This CDR3 comprises 16 residues.